The source of this T cell receptor beta chain is a study of blood T cell repertoires in COVID-19. V trimming: 5 bases; J trimming: 3 bases; junction bases outside the gene matches: 6. In germline, CDR1 is LNHNV, CDR2 YYDKDF (reference sequence). The CDR3 is 15 amino acids. Generated by immunoSEQ multiplex PCR, the TCRdb table keeps only in-frame clones and is missing some. The table lists 100,000 to 140,000 clones, over 80% of them singletons. This clonotype originated in a woman in her thirties with acute or convalescent COVID-19. The chain carries TRBV15 and TRBJ1-1; 10 positions match TRBD1. Sequenced: peripheral blood. Here the CDR3 DNA reads TGTGCCACCAGCGGGACAGGGGCGAGGGACACTGAAGCTTTCTTT. This codes for CATSGTGARDTEAFF.